These 32 T cell receptor beta chains originate from one sample sequenced in a study of OX40 agonist ivuxolimab in advanced cancers. Assay: immunoSEQ multiplex PCR; the TCRdb copy retains only in-frame clones and omits some. The sample holds approximately 46,000 clones, about 74% seen once. Sequences were derived from CD4+ or CD8+ T cells sorted from blood, sampled in a trial of the OX40 agonist ivuxolimab. These receptors were collected from an adult with an advanced solid tumor such as melanoma, head and neck, liver or kidney cancer.

The rearrangement uses TRBV5-1 and TRBJ2-3; D not certain. V was cut by 0 bases and J by 2 bases, with 10 bases left in between. This CDR3 is 15 amino acids long. CDR1 is SGHRS and CDR2 is YFSETQ in the germline V gene. The CDR3 sequence is CASSLDWGFTDTQYF. As DNA, the CDR3 is TGCGCCAGCAGCTTGGACTGGGGTTTCACAGATACGCAGTATTTT.

V is TRBV6-4 and J is TRBJ2-2; TRBD1 agrees at 7 bases. Germline CDR1 reads MRHNA; CDR2 reads SNTAGT. The CDR3 totals 15 residues. Trimming cost V 2 bases and J 4 bases; bases outside gene matches: 4. Here the CDR3 DNA reads TGTGCCAGCAGTGACAGGGGGCGAGGCACCGGGGAGCTGTTTTTT. Translation gives CASSDRGRGTGELFF.

The J gene is TRBJ2-3, the V gene TRBV6-5, with TRBD2 matching 11 bases. Germline lookup yields CDR1 MNHEY and CDR2 SVGAGI. J lost 5 bases, V lost 5 bases, and 6 bases had no gene match. The CDR3 extends over 15 amino acids. In nucleotides, the CDR3 is TGTGCCAGCAGTAACCCCGGGACTAGCGGAGATACGCAGTATTTT. Amino acid sequence: CASSNPGTSGDTQYF.

The J gene is TRBJ2-1, the V gene TRBV7-3, with a weak D call TRBD2 (6 bases). The length of the CDR3 is 14 residues. Germline CDR1 reads SGHTA; CDR2 reads FQGTGA. Trimming left V 1 base short and J 2 bases short, with 6 bases between. The CDR3 loop is CASSLRTTYNEQFF. The DNA for the CDR3 is TGTGCCAGCAGCTTAAGGACTACCTACAATGAGCAGTTCTTC.

The chain joins TRBV28 to TRBJ1-3; TRBD1 aligns across 8 bases. This CDR3 is built from 15 residues. Trimming cost V 4 bases and J 4 bases; bases outside gene matches: 6. Germline V gene data show CDR1 as MDHEN and CDR2 as SYDVKM. The CDR3 spells CASSSPDRVGNTIYF. The CDR3 DNA reads TGTGCCAGCAGTTCCCCGGACAGGGTAGGAAACACCATATATTTT.

The gene calls are TRBV28 and TRBJ2-1; D is perhaps TRBD2 (5 bases). Germline-derived CDR1 and CDR2 are MDHEN and SYDVKM. The CDR3 covers 14 residues. V gave up 6 bases and J gave up 4 bases, with 13 bases separating them. The CDR3 protein is CASREATKYNEQFF. In DNA form, the CDR3 reads TGTGCCAGCAGGGAGGCAACTAAATACAATGAGCAGTTCTTC.

This sequence joins TRBV18 and TRBJ2-1; perhaps TRBD1 as D (5 bases). The CDR3 loop spans 14 amino acids. V was trimmed by 0 bases and J by 4 bases, leaving 7 bases between them. Germline V lookup: CDR1 KGHSH, CDR2 LQKENI. CDR3 coding DNA: TGTGCCAGCTCACCACCCTCAGGGTACAATGAGCAGTTCTTC. Amino acid sequence: CASSPPSGYNEQFF.

V and J are TRBV6-1 and TRBJ1-5; no definite D call. The CDR3 loop spans 13 amino acids. Trimming cost V 4 bases and J 0 bases, with 4 bases left between them. Per germline, CDR1 MNHNS and CDR2 SASEGT. The chain's CDR3 is CASSVYSNQPQHF. In DNA, the CDR3 is TGTGCCAGCAGTGTATATAGCAATCAGCCCCAGCATTTT.

This chain uses TRBV4-1 with TRBJ2-2; 9 bases align to TRBD2. CDR1 and CDR2 from the germline V gene are MGHRA and YSYEKL. This CDR3 region has 17 residues. Germline trimming cut 0 bases from V and 10 bases from J; bases unmatched to any gene: 12. The CDR3 protein is CASSQDRLAGQRKELFF. Here the CDR3 DNA reads TGCGCCAGCAGCCAAGACAGGCTAGCGGGGCAGCGAAAGGAGCTGTTTTTT.

This clone was counted a single time. J is TRBJ1-1 and V is TRBV28; tentatively, D is TRBD1 (5 bases). The CDR3 totals 15 residues. V was trimmed by 3 bases and J by 4 bases, leaving 15 bases between them. Germline V CDR1 and CDR2: MDHEN, SYDVKM. The CDR3 reads CASSFDSAGPTEAFF. The CDR3 region has the DNA TGTGCCAGCAGTTTTGATTCGGCAGGGCCCACTGAAGCTTTCTTT.

V gene TRBV9 combines with J gene TRBJ1-1; D is unresolved. The germline V gene has CDR1 SGDLS and CDR2 YYNGEE. This CDR3 has 14 amino acids. Trimming took 0 bases from V and 0 from J, leaving 6 bases between them. CDR3 sequence: CASSVDGMNTEAFF. As DNA, the CDR3 is TGTGCCAGCAGCGTAGACGGAATGAACACTGAAGCTTTCTTT.

This chain links TRBV27 with TRBJ1-2; tentatively, D is TRBD1 (6 bases). Trimming left V 6 bases short and J 4 bases short, with 15 bases between. The V gene's germline CDR1 is MNHEY and CDR2 SMNVEV (reference sequence). The CDR3 has 14 amino acids. Here the CDR3 reads CASSTAQGFYGYTF. CDR3 sequence (DNA): TGTGCCAGCAGCACAGCACAGGGATTCTATGGCTACACCTTC.

The chain is built from TRBV19 and TRBJ1-5; D not certain. V lost 1 base, J lost 3 bases, and 4 bases lay in between. This CDR3 has 13 residues. CDR1 and CDR2 (germline): LNHDA, SQIVND (reference sequence). CDR3 loop: CASSIGNNQPQHF. CDR3 bases: TGTGCCAGTAGTATAGGGAACAATCAGCCCCAGCATTTT. The variable domain in full, completed from reference TRBV19 and TRBJ1-5, reads DGGITQSPKYLFRKEGQNVTLSCEQNLNHDAMYWYRQDPGQGLRLIYYSQIVNDFQKGDIAEGYSVSREKKESFPLTVTSAQKNPTAFYLCASSIGNNQPQHFGDGTRLSIL.

This chain uses TRBV5-1 with TRBJ2-1; maybe TRBD2 (6 bases). The CDR3 loop spans 15 amino acids. Trimming left V 0 bases short and J 7 bases short, with 14 bases between. CDR1 SGHRS and CDR2 YFSETQ come from the germline V gene. The CDR3 DNA follows: TGCGCCAGCAGCTTGGCCGCTACTAGCTGGAATGAGCAGTTCTTC. Its protein is CASSLAATSWNEQFF.

This chain links TRBV6-1 with TRBJ1-4; weak D call: TRBD1 (5 bases). V was clipped by 1 base and J by 1 base, with 16 bases between them. The length of the CDR3 is 18 residues. Per the germline V gene, CDR1 is MNHNS and CDR2 is SASEGT. CDR3 in amino acids: CASSEGGGFDLTNEKLFF. The DNA for the CDR3 is TGTGCCAGCAGTGAAGGGGGGGGTTTCGATCTAACTAATGAAAAACTGTTTTTT.

V gene TRBV5-4 combines with J gene TRBJ2-3; 16 nucleotides line up with TRBD2. Per the germline V gene, CDR1 is SGHNT and CDR2 is YYREEE (reference sequence). The trim removed 4 bases at V and 3 bases at J, leaving 8 bases unmatched. The CDR3 extends over 18 amino acids. CDR3 in amino acids: CASSGTSGRGSRTDTQYF. In DNA form, the CDR3 reads TGTGCCAGCAGCGGGACTAGCGGGAGGGGTTCTAGGACAGATACGCAGTATTTT.

The J gene is TRBJ2-7, the V gene TRBV11-1; 7 positions match TRBD2. V was pared by 5 bases and J by 1 base, with 14 bases of the junction left unmatched. This CDR3 has 17 residues. Germline V CDR1 and CDR2: SGHAT, FQDESV (reference sequence). CDR3 in amino acids: CASSTLSSGPWSYEQYF. The CDR3 nucleotides are TGTGCCAGCAGCACGCTTTCTAGCGGTCCCTGGTCCTACGAGCAGTACTTC.

DNA of the CDR3: TGTGCTAGTGGTTTGGTACAGGGAGGGACAGATACGCAGTATTTT. Translated, it gives CASGLVQGGTDTQYF. The chain carries TRBV12-5 and TRBJ2-3, with TRBD2 as a possible D gene (7 bases). The CDR3 is 15 amino acids. The V end was cut by 0 bases, the J end by 3 bases, with 10 bases between. Per the germline V gene, CDR1 is LGHNT and CDR2 is FRNRAP. The full variable domain, in which reference TRBV12-5 and TRBJ2-3 provide the parts outside the CDR3, is DARVTQTPRHKVTEMGQEVTMRCQPILGHNTVFWYRQTMMQGLELLAYFRNRAPLDDSGMPKDRFSAEMPDATLATLKIQPSEPRDSAVYFCASGLVQGGTDTQYFGPGTRLTVL.

The chain couples TRBV20-1 to TRBJ1-2; 7 nucleotides line up with TRBD1. V dropped 4 bases and J dropped 8; count of bases not matched to a gene: 4. The CDR3 spans 11 residues. CDR1 is DFQATT and CDR2 is SNEGSKA in the germline V gene (reference sequence). The CDR3 DNA follows: TGCAGTGCTACAGGGGGTTTAGGCTACACCTTC. This gives the protein CSATGGLGYTF.

The chain recombines TRBV19 with TRBJ2-5; 7 bases line up with TRBD1. J gave up 5 bases and V 5 bases, and 17 bases lay outside the gene matches. Germline CDR1 is LNHDA and CDR2 is SQIVND (reference sequence). This CDR3 contains 17 residues. The CDR3, as DNA: TGTGCCAGTAGTCCCACCTTTTTTTCGACAGGGTGGGAGACCCAGTACTTC. Translating gives CASSPTFFSTGWETQYF.

The chain combines TRBV14 with TRBJ2-5, with D perhaps matching TRBD2 (7 bases). The end of the DNA aligns better with TRBJ2-7, so the J call may be wrong. Germline V gene data show CDR1 as SGHDN and CDR2 as FVKESK. This CDR3 has 14 residues. The CDR3 protein is CASSQPGGGSEQYF. The DNA of the CDR3 is TGTGCCAGCAGCCAACCCGGGGGCGGGAGCGAGCAGTACTTC.

V and J are TRBV7-8 and TRBJ1-6; no clear D. V lost 1 base and J lost 10, with 17 bases in between. Germline V gene lookup returns CDR1 SGHVS and CDR2 FQNEAQ. This CDR3 is built from 16 residues. In nucleotides, the CDR3 is TGTGCCAGCAGCTTAGAACTCTCGGGGTTAGGATCACCCCTCCACTTT. Its translation is CASSLELSGLGSPLHF.

V usage is TRBV5-6 and J usage is TRBJ2-5; weak D call: TRBD1 (6 bases). The germline gives CDR1 SGHDT, CDR2 YYEEEE. The CDR3 is 14 amino acids. V gave up 4 bases and J gave up 2 bases, with 12 bases separating them. CDR3 region: CASSTPGHQETQYF. As DNA, the CDR3 is TGTGCCAGCAGCACCCCGGGACATCAAGAGACCCAGTACTTC. The full variable domain, with the rest looked up from reference TRBV5-6 and TRBJ2-5, is DAGVTQSPTHLIKTRGQQVTLRCSPKSGHDTVSWYQQALGQGPQFIFQYYEEEERQRGNFPDRFSGHQFPNYSSELNVNALLLGDSALYLCASSTPGHQETQYFGPGTRLLVL.

CDR3 coding DNA: TGTGCCAGCTCACCCCGATCTACAGAGATGATTCAGTACTTC. Protein sequence: CASSPRSTEMIQYF. The chain recombines TRBV18 with TRBJ2-4; no clear D gene. Between the trimmed V and J ends, which lost 3 bases and 10 bases, there was a span of 16 bases. The CDR3 length is 14 residues. Germline CDR1 is KGHSH and CDR2 is LQKENI.

The chain is built from TRBV6-6 and TRBJ1-1; TRBD1 is a possible D gene (6 bases). The V end was cut by 6 bases, the J end by 1 base, with 15 bases between. This CDR3 is built from 15 residues. CDR1 is MNHNY and CDR2 is SVGAGI in the germline V gene (reference sequence). DNA of the CDR3: TGTGCCAGCAGCCTGGGGGCAATGTCGAACACTGAAGCTTTCTTT. Amino acid sequence: CASSLGAMSNTEAFF.

Comment on this clone: At one end the junction does not follow the germline gene, possibly because of a read error. This sequence joins TRBV7-7 and TRBJ2-1, with 9 nucleotides matching TRBD2. The CDR3 has 15 amino acids. CDR1 is SSHAT and CDR2 is FNYEAQ in the germline V gene (reference sequence). CDR3 protein: CASSFIAGAGNEQFF. The CDR3 DNA reads as TGTGCTAGCAGCTTCATAGCGGGAGCGGGCAATGAGCAGTTCTTC.

This rearrangement joins TRBV7-8 to TRBJ1-1; no clear D. CDR1 is SGHVS, CDR2 FQNEAQ, per germline. The CDR3 is 13 amino acids. The ends were cut back, 2 bases at V and 1 base at J, with 5 bases in the middle. The CDR3 is CASSLTRNTEAFF. The CDR3 coding sequence is TGTGCCAGCAGCTTAACCAGGAACACTGAAGCTTTCTTT.

The chain employs TRBV7-9 and TRBJ2-7; 10 bases align to TRBD2. This CDR3 is built from 16 residues. Germline assignment: CDR1 SEHNR and CDR2 FQNEAQ (reference sequence). Losses at the gene ends were 6 bases for V and 6 bases for J; bases not matched to a gene: 14. The CDR3 nucleotides are TGTGCCAGCAGTCTTAAGGGTCTAGCGGGAGATCCCGAGCAGTACTTC. Protein: CASSLKGLAGDPEQYF.

Relative to its sample, this clone is medium-sized. This chain connects TRBV28 to TRBJ1-5, with a possible D match to TRBD1 (5 bases). The germline V gene encodes CDR1 MDHEN and CDR2 SYDVKM. The CDR3 consists of 16 residues. Between the trimmed V and J ends, which lost 6 bases and 5 bases, there was a span of 20 bases. In DNA, the CDR3 is TGTGCCAGCAGGCTTGGGAATCGGGGGACGGATCAGCCCCAGCATTTT. Residues: CASRLGNRGTDQPQHF.

This clone came up once. V gene TRBV4-2 combines with J gene TRBJ2-4; 13 bases map to TRBD2. V was pared by 1 base and J by 1 base, with 7 bases of the junction left unmatched. The CDR3 extends over 19 amino acids. Germline values: CDR1 LGHNA, CDR2 YNFKEQ. CDR3 sequence: CASSQGTSGSYGAKNIQYF. CDR3 DNA sequence: TGTGCCAGCAGCCAAGGGACTAGCGGGAGTTACGGTGCCAAAAACATTCAGTACTTC.

This chain links TRBV4-1 with TRBJ2-7, with D hard to call. Germline CDR1 and CDR2: MGHRA and YSYEKL. The CDR3 contains 14 residues. Trimming took 5 bases from V and 2 from J, leaving 13 bases between them. CDR3 DNA: TGCGCCAGCAGCAGTCCGGGCAGAACCTACGAGCAGTACTTC. Encoded protein: CASSSPGRTYEQYF.

This chain connects TRBV5-6 to TRBJ2-7; 10 bases map to TRBD2. The CDR3 runs 17 residues. V gave up 0 bases and J gave up 6 bases; unmatched junction bases: 12. The V gene's germline CDR1 is SGHDT and CDR2 YYEEEE. DNA for the CDR3: TGTGCCAGCAGCTTGGCCTGGGGAGCGGGAGGGCTACGCGAGCAGTACTTC. It specifies CASSLAWGAGGLREQYF.